This section outlines one T cell receptor beta chain sequence together with its context. Generated by immunoSEQ multiplex PCR, the TCRdb table keeps only in-frame clones and is missing some. The sample has roughly 20,000 clones, about 80% seen once; the top ten hold approximately 38%. Treatment in this sample: randomized to nivolumab then ipilimumab (arm A) or the reverse (arm B). This record comes from a study of sequential checkpoint blockade in melanoma. Study as a whole: Patients were randomized 1:1 to nivolumab-then-ipilimumab or ipilimumab-then-nivolumab first-line. Each arm's sequence ended with maintenance nivolumab.

The sample consisted of CD8+ T cells sorted from blood (inferred from file names), taken from a patient given nivolumab and ipilimumab in sequence. The clonotype comes from a human donor with melanoma.

The chain's CDR3 is CASSLGQGSNQPQHF. The CDR3 DNA sequence: TGTGCCAGCAGCTTGGGGCAGGGGAGCAATCAGCCCCAGCATTTT. V gene TRBV5-8 combines with J gene TRBJ1-5; tentatively, D is TRBD1 (6 bases). V was pared by 0 bases and J by 1 base, with 8 bases between. The V gene's germline CDR1 is SGHTS and CDR2 YDEGEE. This CDR3 region has 15 residues.